This TCR beta chain appears in the sequencing data of a study of graft-versus-host responses after intestinal transplantation. Overall study context: Each patient got anti-thymocyte globulin induction, then tacrolimus and steroids for roughly 3 years.

The ends lost 4 bases at V and 14 bases at J; junction bases unmatched: 7. CDR3 length equals 13 residues. Germline-derived CDR1 and CDR2 are SGDLS and YYNGEE. The study's findings and limits: Individuals who had graft-donor T cell macrochimerism had allografts that showed high graft-versus-host to host-versus-graft clonal ratios.

Here immunoSEQ multiplex PCR was the method, and the copy in TCRdb shows in-frame clones only, minus some. The sample yields some 81,000 clones, approximately 88% seen once. Remarks on this clone: What it binds is unknown.

The chain combines TRBV9 with TRBJ2-1, with 12 positions matching TRBD2. This receptor was identified in a human donor who received an intestinal transplant. The specimen was unstimulated CD4+ T cells sorted from spleen or lymph node cells, collected before intestinal transplant. CDR3 coding DNA: TGTGCCAGCAGCCCCCGACTAGCGGGAGAGGAGTTCTTC. Protein sequence: CASSPRLAGEEFF.